A selection of T cell receptor beta chains follows, all from one sample in a study of neurological immune-mediated disorders. From the 5' RACE reads, TCRdb called clonotypes with MiXCR, one entry per CDR3 protein. The table records about 74,000 distinct CDR3 sequences, 4% to 6% of them present only once. Sequences were obtained from PBMCs. These receptors all come from a man younger than 35 with multiple sclerosis. Both conserved end residues are part of each CDR3. Fields, in order: J gene, V gene, D gene, clone size, CDR3 protein, CDR3 DNA. The D gene is left open where the match is weak. Size values are once, few and many counts, or a class for expanded clones, and some rows have none.

J: TRBJ2-7; V: TRBV7-9; D: TRBD1; size: many; CDR3: CASSPGQNSYEQYF; DNA: TGTGCCAGCAGCCCGGGACAGAACTCCTACGAGCAGTACTTC
J: TRBJ2-3; V: TRBV20-1; D: TRBD2; size: many; CDR3: CSARAASGADTQYF; DNA: TGCAGTGCTAGAGCGGCTAGCGGAGCAGATACGCAGTATTTT
J: TRBJ2-1; V: TRBV10-3; D: NA; size: many; CDR3: CAISANAMYNEQFF; DNA: TGTGCCATCAGTGCCAACGCAATGTACAATGAGCAGTTCTTC
J: TRBJ2-3; V: TRBV29-1; D: NA; size: many; CDR3: CSVEEAGLQREQYF; DNA: TGCAGCGTTGAAGAAGCAGGCCTCCAAAGGGAGCAGTATTTT
J: TRBJ2-2; V: TRBV10-3; D: NA; size: few; CDR3: CAIRVANTGELFF; DNA: TGTGCCATCAGGGTAGCGAACACCGGGGAGCTGTTTTTT
J: TRBJ2-7; V: TRBV21-1; D: NA; size: many; CDR3: CASSKVQGTYEQYF; DNA: TGTGCCAGCAGCAAGGTCCAGGGCACCTACGAGCAGTACTTC
J: TRBJ2-1; V: TRBV7-9; D: TRBD1; size: many; CDR3: CASGTGHSEQFF; DNA: TGTGCCAGCGGGACAGGGCATAGTGAGCAGTTCTTC
J: TRBJ1-2; V: TRBV21-1; D: NA; size: many; CDR3: CASSKAGTGANYGYTF; DNA: TGTGCCAGCAGCAAAGCCGGGACAGGAGCTAACTATGGCTACACCTTC
J: TRBJ1-3; V: TRBV20-1; D: NA; size: many; CDR3: CSARDLSHEYSGNTIYF; DNA: TGCAGTGCTAGAGATTTGTCCCATGAATACTCTGGAAACACCATATATTTT
J: TRBJ1-5; V: TRBV20-1; D: NA; size: many; CDR3: CSVPLGQPQHF; DNA: TGCAGTGTCCCCCTTGGGCAGCCCCAGCATTTT
J: TRBJ2-7; V: TRBV6-2/TRBV6-3; D: TRBD1; size: many; CDR3: CASKGRDRVLLGSYEQYF; DNA: TGTGCCAGCAAGGGCCGGGACAGGGTACTTCTGGGCTCCTACGAGCAGTACTTC
J: TRBJ1-2; V: TRBV6-5; D: NA; size: many; CDR3: CASSPGLGFPDGYTF; DNA: TGTGCCAGCAGTCCTGGGCTAGGCTTTCCGGATGGCTACACCTTC
J: TRBJ1-5; V: TRBV6-4; D: NA; size: NA; CDR3: CATSPGANQPQNF; DNA: TGTGCCACCTCCCCGGGGGCGAATCAGCCCCAGAATTTT
J: TRBJ2-1; V: TRBV5-1; D: TRBD1; size: few; CDR3: CASSLTPGQGTYNEQFF; DNA: TGCGCCAGCAGCCTGACACCGGGACAGGGAACCTACAATGAGCAGTTCTTC
J: TRBJ2-7; V: TRBV5-1; D: NA; size: medium-sized; CDR3: CASSLATASYEQYF; DNA: TGCGCCAGCAGCTTGGCGACAGCCTCCTACGAGCAGTACTTC
J: TRBJ2-3; V: TRBV20-1; D: TRBD2; size: many; CDR3: CSASSAGGTDTQYF; DNA: TGCAGTGCTAGTTCTGCGGGAGGGACAGATACGCAGTATTTT
J: TRBJ1-6; V: TRBV5-1; D: TRBD1; size: many; CDR3: CASSRRTGVNSPLHF; DNA: TGCGCCAGCAGTAGACGGACAGGGGTAAATTCACCCCTCCACTTT
J: TRBJ2-7; V: TRBV5-5; D: NA; size: many; CDR3: CASSLETPGTFYEQYF; DNA: TGTGCCAGCAGCTTGGAGACGCCGGGCACCTTCTACGAGCAGTACTTC
J: TRBJ2-3; V: TRBV20-1; D: NA; size: many; CDR3: CSFYLGPDTQYF; DNA: TGCAGTTTTTATTTGGGCCCTGATACGCAGTATTTT
J: TRBJ2-1; V: TRBV29-1; D: NA; size: many; CDR3: CSALAGARSSYNEQFF; DNA: TGCAGCGCCCTGGCCGGAGCCCGAAGCTCCTACAATGAGCAGTTCTTC
J: TRBJ1-2; V: TRBV20-1; D: NA; size: many; CDR3: CSARDLGHSSGYTF; DNA: TGCAGTGCTAGAGATCTTGGGCATTCGAGTGGCTACACCTTC
J: TRBJ2-2; V: TRBV7-3; D: NA; size: many; CDR3: CASSPRRETGELFF; DNA: TGTGCCAGCAGCCCCCGCAGAGAGACCGGGGAGCTGTTTTTT
J: TRBJ1-4; V: TRBV28; D: TRBD1; size: many; CDR3: CASSPTGDMRKLFF; DNA: TGTGCCAGCAGTCCGACAGGGGACATGAGGAAACTGTTTTTT
J: TRBJ2-3; V: TRBV20-1; D: NA; size: many; CDR3: CSAIRWGDPTDTQYF; DNA: TGCAGTGCTATCCGATGGGGGGACCCCACAGATACGCAGTATTTT
J: TRBJ2-1; V: TRBV9; D: NA; size: many; CDR3: CASSVDGDSYNEQFF; DNA: TGTGCCAGCAGCGTAGACGGGGACTCCTACAATGAGCAGTTCTTC
J: TRBJ2-5; V: TRBV27; D: TRBD1; size: many; CDR3: CASSWTGAETQYF; DNA: TGTGCCAGCAGTTGGACAGGGGCGGAGACCCAGTACTTC
J: TRBJ1-2; V: TRBV14; D: TRBD1; size: NA; CDR3: CASSQEGGSGYTF; DNA: TGTGCCAGCAGCCAAGAAGGGGGCAGTGGCTACACCTTC
J: TRBJ2-1; V: TRBV10-3; D: TRBD1; size: many; CDR3: CAISGGQGAAYNEQFF; DNA: TGTGCCATCAGCGGAGGTCAGGGGGCAGCGTACAATGAGCAGTTCTTC
J: TRBJ2-2; V: TRBV5-1; D: TRBD2; size: many; CDR3: CASRTSGNTGELFF; DNA: TGCGCCAGCAGGACTAGCGGGAACACCGGGGAGCTGTTTTTT
J: TRBJ1-5; V: TRBV5-1; D: NA; size: NA; CDR3: CASSLDGSLGDQPQHF; DNA: TGCGCCAGCAGCTTGGACGGCAGCCTAGGAGATCAGCCCCAGCATTTT
J: TRBJ1-6; V: TRBV5-6; D: NA; size: many; CDR3: CASSSNNSPLHF; DNA: TGTGCCAGCAGCTCCAATAATTCACCCCTCCACTTT
J: TRBJ1-3; V: TRBV6-1; D: NA; size: many; CDR3: CASSEAHGGSSGNTIYF; DNA: TGTGCCAGCAGTGAAGCTCACGGGGGCTCCTCTGGAAACACCATATATTTT
J: TRBJ2-5; V: TRBV27; D: NA; size: many; CDR3: CASSPDVGETQYF; DNA: TGTGCCAGCAGTCCCGATGTCGGAGAGACCCAGTACTTC
J: TRBJ1-5; V: TRBV12-3/TRBV12-4; D: NA; size: many; CDR3: CASSLRNQPQHF; DNA: TGTGCCAGCAGTTTAAGGAATCAGCCCCAGCATTTT
J: TRBJ2-7; V: TRBV5-1; D: NA; size: many; CDR3: CASSGSTGRRYEQYF; DNA: TGCGCCAGCAGCGGATCGACAGGCCGCCGCTACGAGCAGTACTTC
J: TRBJ2-3; V: TRBV20-1; D: NA; size: many; CDR3: CSARAGPQPTQYF; DNA: TGCAGTGCTAGGGCGGGACCCCAACCAACGCAGTATTTT
J: TRBJ2-7; V: TRBV20-1; D: NA; size: many; CDR3: CSARHERVTYEQYF; DNA: TGCAGTGCTAGACACGAGCGGGTTACCTACGAGCAGTACTTC
J: TRBJ2-2; V: TRBV20-1; D: TRBD2; size: NA; CDR3: CSARDEASGNTGELFF; DNA: TGCAGTGCTAGAGATGAGGCTAGCGGGAACACCGGGGAGCTGTTTTTT
J: TRBJ2-5; V: TRBV12-3/TRBV12-4; D: TRBD1; size: many; CDR3: CASSLVQGLEETQYF; DNA: TGTGCCAGCAGTTTGGTACAGGGGTTAGAAGAGACCCAGTACTTC
J: TRBJ1-1; V: TRBV7-2; D: NA; size: many; CDR3: CASSLVARSNTEAFF; DNA: TGTGCCAGCAGCTTAGTGGCCCGATCGAACACTGAAGCTTTCTTT
J: TRBJ2-5; V: TRBV5-6; D: NA; size: NA; CDR3: CASSLRGGGYQETQYF; DNA: TGTGCCAGCAGTCTTAGGGGGGGAGGGTACCAAGAGACCCAGTACTTC
J: TRBJ2-5; V: TRBV6-6; D: TRBD2; size: few; CDR3: CASSPLGLAGGRRWETQYF; DNA: TGTGCCAGCAGTCCCCTGGGACTAGCGGGAGGAAGGAGGTGGGAGACCCAGTACTTC
J: TRBJ2-7; V: TRBV20-1; D: NA; size: many; CDR3: CSAPAPGQGYEQYF; DNA: TGCAGTGCCCCGGCGCCGGGGCAGGGCTACGAGCAGTACTTC
J: TRBJ1-5; V: TRBV7-6; D: NA; size: many; CDR3: CASSLGLGNQPQHF; DNA: TGTGCCAGCAGCTTAGGGTTAGGGAATCAGCCCCAGCATTTT
J: TRBJ2-3; V: TRBV20-1; D: TRBD2; size: many; CDR3: CSASPASWGGDTQYF; DNA: TGCAGTGCTAGTCCTGCCTCGTGGGGGGGAGATACGCAGTATTTT
J: TRBJ2-7; V: TRBV3-1; D: TRBD2; size: many; CDR3: CASSQDIGAGGPLSREQYF; DNA: TGTGCCAGCAGCCAAGATATTGGAGCGGGAGGGCCGCTTAGTCGCGAGCAGTACTTC
J: TRBJ2-7; V: TRBV20-1; D: TRBD2; size: many; CDR3: CSARDPPSGGPPLEQYF; DNA: TGCAGTGCTAGAGACCCACCTAGCGGGGGGCCCCCTCTCGAGCAGTACTTC
J: TRBJ1-2; V: TRBV7-9; D: TRBD1; size: many; CDR3: CASSLSDRAAGYTF; DNA: TGTGCCAGCAGCTTATCAGACAGGGCCGCTGGCTACACCTTC
J: TRBJ1-1; V: TRBV12-3/TRBV12-4; D: NA; size: many; CDR3: CASSLGSLWGRLNTEAFF; DNA: TGTGCCAGCAGTTTAGGGAGTCTATGGGGGCGCTTGAACACTGAAGCTTTCTTT
J: TRBJ2-2; V: TRBV21-1; D: NA; size: many; CDR3: CASSKVGLAGGPHTGELFF; DNA: TGTGCCAGCAGCAAAGTTGGACTAGCGGGAGGGCCACACACCGGGGAGCTGTTTTTT
J: TRBJ2-7; V: TRBV4-3; D: NA; size: many; CDR3: CASAGTLTYEQYF; DNA: TGCGCCAGCGCCGGGACGCTTACCTACGAGCAGTACTTC
J: TRBJ2-2; V: TRBV20-1; D: TRBD2; size: many; CDR3: CSAPKLAGANTGELFF; DNA: TGCAGTGCCCCGAAGCTAGCGGGAGCGAACACCGGGGAGCTGTTTTTT
J: TRBJ1-1; V: TRBV12-3/TRBV12-4; D: NA; size: many; CDR3: CASRLTRRNTEAFF; DNA: TGTGCCAGCAGGTTGACACGGCGGAACACTGAAGCTTTCTTT